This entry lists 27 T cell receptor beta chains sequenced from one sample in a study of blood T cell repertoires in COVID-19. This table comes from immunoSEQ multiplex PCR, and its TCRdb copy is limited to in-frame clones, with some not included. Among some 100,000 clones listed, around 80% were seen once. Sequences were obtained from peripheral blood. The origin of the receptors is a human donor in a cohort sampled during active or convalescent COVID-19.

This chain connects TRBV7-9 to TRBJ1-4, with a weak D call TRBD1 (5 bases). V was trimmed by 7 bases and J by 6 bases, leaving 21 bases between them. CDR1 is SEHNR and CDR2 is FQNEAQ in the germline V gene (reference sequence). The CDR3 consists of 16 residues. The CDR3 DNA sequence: TGTGCCAGCAACGCCTCCGGCGGGGGGTTGGATGAAAAACTGTTTTTT. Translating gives CASNASGGGLDEKLFF.

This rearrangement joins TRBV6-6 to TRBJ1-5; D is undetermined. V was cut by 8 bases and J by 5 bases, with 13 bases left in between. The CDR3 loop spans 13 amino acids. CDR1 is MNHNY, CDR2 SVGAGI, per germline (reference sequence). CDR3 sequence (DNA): TGTGCCAGCTGCAGAGGCACCCATCAGCCCCAGCATTTT. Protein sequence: CASCRGTHQPQHF.

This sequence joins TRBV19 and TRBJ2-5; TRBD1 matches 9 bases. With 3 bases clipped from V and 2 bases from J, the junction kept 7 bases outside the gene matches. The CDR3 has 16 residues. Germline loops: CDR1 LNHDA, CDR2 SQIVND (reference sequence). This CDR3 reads CASSMWGTGIQETQYF. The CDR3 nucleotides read TGTGCCAGTAGTATGTGGGGGACAGGGATACAAGAGACCCAGTACTTC. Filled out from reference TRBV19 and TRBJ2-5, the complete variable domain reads DGGITQSPKYLFRKEGQNVTLSCEQNLNHDAMYWYRQDPGQGLRLIYYSQIVNDFQKGDIAEGYSVSREKKESFPLTVTSAQKNPTAFYLCASSMWGTGIQETQYFGPGTRLLVL.

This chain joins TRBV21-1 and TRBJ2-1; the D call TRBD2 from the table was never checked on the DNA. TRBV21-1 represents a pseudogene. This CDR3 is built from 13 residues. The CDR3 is CASSKAPGGEQFF. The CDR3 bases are TGTGCCAGCAGCAAAGCGCCCGGGGGGGAGCAGTTCTTC.

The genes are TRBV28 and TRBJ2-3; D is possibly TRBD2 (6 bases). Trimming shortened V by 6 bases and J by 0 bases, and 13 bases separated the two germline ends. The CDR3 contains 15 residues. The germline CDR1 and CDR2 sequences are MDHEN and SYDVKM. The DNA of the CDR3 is TGTGCCAGCAGGAATAGCGGAACCAGCACAGATACGCAGTATTTT. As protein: CASRNSGTSTDTQYF.

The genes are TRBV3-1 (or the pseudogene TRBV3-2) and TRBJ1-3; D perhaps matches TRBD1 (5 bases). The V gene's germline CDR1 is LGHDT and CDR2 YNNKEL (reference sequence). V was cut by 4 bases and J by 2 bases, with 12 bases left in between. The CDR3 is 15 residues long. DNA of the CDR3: TGTGCCAGCAGCCCCGCCGACAGAGCTGGAAACACCATATATTTT. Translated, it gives CASSPADRAGNTIYF.

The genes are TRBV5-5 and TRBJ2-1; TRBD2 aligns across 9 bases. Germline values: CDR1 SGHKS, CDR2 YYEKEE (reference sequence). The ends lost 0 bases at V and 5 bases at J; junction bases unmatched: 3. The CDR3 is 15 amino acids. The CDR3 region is CASSLAGTSHNEQFF. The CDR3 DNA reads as TGTGCCAGCAGCTTGGCCGGGACTAGCCACAATGAGCAGTTCTTC.

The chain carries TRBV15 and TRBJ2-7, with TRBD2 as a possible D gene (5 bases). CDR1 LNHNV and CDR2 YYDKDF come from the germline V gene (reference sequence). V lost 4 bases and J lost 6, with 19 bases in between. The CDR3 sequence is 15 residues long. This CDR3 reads CATSKDEVGALEQYF. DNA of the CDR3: TGTGCCACCAGCAAGGATGAGGTGGGAGCTCTCGAGCAGTACTTC.

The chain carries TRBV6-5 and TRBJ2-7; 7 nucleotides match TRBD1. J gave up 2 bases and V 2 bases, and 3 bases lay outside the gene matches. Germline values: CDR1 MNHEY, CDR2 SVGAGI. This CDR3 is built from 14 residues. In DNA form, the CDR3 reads TGTGCCAGCAGTTACCGACAGGGAACCTACGAGCAGTACTTC. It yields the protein CASSYRQGTYEQYF.

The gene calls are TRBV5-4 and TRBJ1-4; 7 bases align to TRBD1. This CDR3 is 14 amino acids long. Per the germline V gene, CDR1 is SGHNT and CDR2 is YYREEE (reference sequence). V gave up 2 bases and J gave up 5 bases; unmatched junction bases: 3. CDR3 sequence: CASSFGQANEKLFF. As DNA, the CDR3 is TGTGCCAGCAGCTTTGGACAGGCGAATGAAAAACTGTTTTTT.

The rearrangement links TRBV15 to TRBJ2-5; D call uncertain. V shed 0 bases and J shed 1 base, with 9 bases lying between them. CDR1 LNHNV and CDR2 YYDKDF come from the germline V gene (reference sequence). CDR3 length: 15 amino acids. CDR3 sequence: CATSRDHSGQETQYF. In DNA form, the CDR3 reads TGTGCCACCAGCAGAGATCATTCGGGCCAAGAGACCCAGTACTTC.

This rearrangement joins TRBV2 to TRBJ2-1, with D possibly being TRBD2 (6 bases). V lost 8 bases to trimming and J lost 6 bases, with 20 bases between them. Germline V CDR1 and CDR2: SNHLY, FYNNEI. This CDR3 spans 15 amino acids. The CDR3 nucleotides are TGTGCCAGCGTTTTGTACGTGCGGGAAGGCAATGAGCAGTTCTTC. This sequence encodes CASVLYVREGNEQFF.

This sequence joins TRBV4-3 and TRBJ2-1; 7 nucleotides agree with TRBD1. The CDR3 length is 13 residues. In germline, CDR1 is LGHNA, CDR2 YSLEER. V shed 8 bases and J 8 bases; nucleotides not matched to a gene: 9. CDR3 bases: TGCGCCAGCGGTAGGGGGCTGGGAGATGAGCAGTTCTTC. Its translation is CASGRGLGDEQFF.

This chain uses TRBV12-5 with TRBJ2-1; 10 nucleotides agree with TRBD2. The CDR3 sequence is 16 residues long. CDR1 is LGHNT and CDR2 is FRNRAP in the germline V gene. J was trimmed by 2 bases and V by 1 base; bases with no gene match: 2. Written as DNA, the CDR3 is TGTGCTAGTGGTTTGGACCTAGCGGGAGCCTACAATGAGCAGTTCTTC. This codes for CASGLDLAGAYNEQFF.

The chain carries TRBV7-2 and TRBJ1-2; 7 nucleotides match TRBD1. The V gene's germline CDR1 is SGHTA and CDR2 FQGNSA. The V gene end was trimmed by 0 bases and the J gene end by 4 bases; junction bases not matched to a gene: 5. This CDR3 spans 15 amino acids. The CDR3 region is CASSLAPGQTYGYTF. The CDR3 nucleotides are TGTGCCAGCAGCTTAGCCCCGGGACAGACCTATGGCTACACCTTC.

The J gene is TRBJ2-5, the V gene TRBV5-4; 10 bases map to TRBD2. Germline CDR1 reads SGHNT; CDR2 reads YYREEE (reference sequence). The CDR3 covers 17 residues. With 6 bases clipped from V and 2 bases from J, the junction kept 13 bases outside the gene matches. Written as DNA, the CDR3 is TGTGCCAGCACCGATCCCTATAGCGGGGGGCTTCAAGAGACCCAGTACTTC. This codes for CASTDPYSGGLQETQYF.

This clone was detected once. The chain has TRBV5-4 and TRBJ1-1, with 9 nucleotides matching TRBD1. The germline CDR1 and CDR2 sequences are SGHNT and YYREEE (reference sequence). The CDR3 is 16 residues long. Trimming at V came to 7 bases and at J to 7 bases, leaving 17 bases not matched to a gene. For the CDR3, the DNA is TGTGCCAGCCTTCACCGAGACAGGGGGGAGGTGGATGAAGCTTTCTTT. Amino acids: CASLHRDRGEVDEAFF.

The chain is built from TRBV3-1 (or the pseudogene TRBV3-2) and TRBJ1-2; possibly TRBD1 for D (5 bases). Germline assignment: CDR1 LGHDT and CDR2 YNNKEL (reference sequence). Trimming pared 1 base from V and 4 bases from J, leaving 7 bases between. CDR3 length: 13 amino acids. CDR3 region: CASSQGTGYGYTF. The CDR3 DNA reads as TGTGCCAGCAGCCAAGGCACAGGCTATGGCTACACCTTC.

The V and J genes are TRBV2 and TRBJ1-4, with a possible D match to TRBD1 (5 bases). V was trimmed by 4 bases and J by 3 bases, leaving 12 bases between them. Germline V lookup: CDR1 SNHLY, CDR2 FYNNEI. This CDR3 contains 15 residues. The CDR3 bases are TGTGCCAGCAGTGTCCGGGGGGTCCCTAATGAAAAACTGTTTTTT. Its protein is CASSVRGVPNEKLFF.

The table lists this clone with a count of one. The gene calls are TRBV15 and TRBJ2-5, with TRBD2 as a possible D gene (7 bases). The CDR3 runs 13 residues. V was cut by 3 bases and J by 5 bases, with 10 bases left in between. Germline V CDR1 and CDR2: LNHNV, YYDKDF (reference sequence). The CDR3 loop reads CATSRGGPETQYF. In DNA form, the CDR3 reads TGTGCCACCAGCAGGGGGGGGCCGGAGACCCAGTACTTC.

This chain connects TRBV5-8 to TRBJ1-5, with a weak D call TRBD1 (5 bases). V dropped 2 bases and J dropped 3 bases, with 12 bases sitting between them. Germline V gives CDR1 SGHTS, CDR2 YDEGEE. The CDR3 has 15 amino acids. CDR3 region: CASSFGGVINQPQHF. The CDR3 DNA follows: TGTGCCAGCAGCTTCGGAGGGGTGATCAATCAGCCCCAGCATTTT.

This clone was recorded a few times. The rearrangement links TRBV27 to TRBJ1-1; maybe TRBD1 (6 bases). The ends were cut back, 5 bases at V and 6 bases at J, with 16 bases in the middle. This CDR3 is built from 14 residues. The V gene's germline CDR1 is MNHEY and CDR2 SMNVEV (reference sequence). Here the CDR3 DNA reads TGTGCCAGCAGTCTTAGGGGGTACAACGCTGAAGCTTTCTTT. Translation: CASSLRGYNAEAFF.

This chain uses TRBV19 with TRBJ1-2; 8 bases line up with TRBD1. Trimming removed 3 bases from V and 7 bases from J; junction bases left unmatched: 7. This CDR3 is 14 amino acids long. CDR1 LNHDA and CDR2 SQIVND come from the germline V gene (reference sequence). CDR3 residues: CASSISDRVLGYTF. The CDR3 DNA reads TGTGCCAGTAGTATCTCGGACAGGGTTCTTGGCTACACCTTC.

The CDR3 region has the DNA TGCGCCAGCAGCCAAGATCCCTATAGCAATCAGCCCCAGCATTTT. Translation: CASSQDPYSNQPQHF. J is TRBJ1-5 and V is TRBV4-3; D is ambiguous. The CDR3 totals 15 residues. V shed 0 bases and J shed 0 bases, with 6 bases lying between them. Germline V gives CDR1 LGHNA, CDR2 YSLEER.

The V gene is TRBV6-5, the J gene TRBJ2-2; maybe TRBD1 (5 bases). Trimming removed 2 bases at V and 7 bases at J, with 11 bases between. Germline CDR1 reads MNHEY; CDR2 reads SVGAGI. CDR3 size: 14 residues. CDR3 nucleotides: TGTGCCAGCAGTTACGGTCAGGGAATCGGGGAGCTGTTTTTT. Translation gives CASSYGQGIGELFF.

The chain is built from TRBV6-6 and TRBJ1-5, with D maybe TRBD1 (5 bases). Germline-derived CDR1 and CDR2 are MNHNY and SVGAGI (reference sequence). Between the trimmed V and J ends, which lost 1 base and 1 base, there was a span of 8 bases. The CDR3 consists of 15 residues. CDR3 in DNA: TGTGCCAGCAGTTACTTAGGGGAAAGCAATCAGCCCCAGCATTTT. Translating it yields CASSYLGESNQPQHF.

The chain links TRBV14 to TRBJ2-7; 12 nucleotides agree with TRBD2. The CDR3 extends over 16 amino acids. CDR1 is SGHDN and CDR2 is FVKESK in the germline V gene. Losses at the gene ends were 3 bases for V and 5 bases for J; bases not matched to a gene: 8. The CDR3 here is CASSHLRLAGDHEQYF. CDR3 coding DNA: TGTGCCAGCAGCCACTTGAGACTAGCGGGAGACCACGAGCAGTACTTC.